Listed below are T cell receptor beta chains from one sample, sequenced in a study of STAT5B mutations in CD4+ large granular lymphocyte leukemia. Assay: immunoSEQ multiplex PCR; the TCRdb copy retains only in-frame clones and omits some. The sample yields about 27,000 clones, 74% seen once. Sequences were obtained from CD4+ T cells from blood buffy coats. These receptors were collected from a human donor in good health. The CDR3 runs from the conserved cysteine through the conserved F or W. D genes are given only for firm matches. Only some rows state a clone size, as once, few, many or a class for expanded clones.

v_call	d_call	clone_size	j_call	cdr3_aa	cdr3_nt
TRBV6-6	.	.	TRBJ2-3	CASSFPSGKDTQYF	TGTGCCAGCAGTTTCCCGTCGGGGAAGGATACGCAGTATTTT
TRBV7-9	.	once	TRBJ1-1	CASSLEVLNTEAFF	TGTGCCAGCAGCTTAGAAGTGCTGAACACTGAAGCTTTCTTT
TRBV19	.	few	TRBJ1-4	CASSGQRSTNEKLFF	TGTGCCAGTAGTGGACAGCGCTCAACTAATGAAAAACTGTTTTTT
TRBV7-2	.	.	TRBJ2-7	CASSISATISYEQYF	TGTGCCAGCAGCATAAGCGCGACAATCTCCTACGAGCAGTACTTC
TRBV10-1	.	.	TRBJ2-6	CASSDSGANVLTF	TGCGCCAGCAGCGACTCTGGGGCCAACGTCCTGACTTTC
TRBV5-8	.	.	TRBJ2-5	CASSRGRGDPQETQYF	TGTGCCAGCAGCCGCGGACGTGGAGACCCCCAAGAGACCCAGTACTTC
TRBV7-9	.	.	TRBJ1-2	CASSPRANYGYTF	TGTGCCAGCAGCCCAAGGGCTAACTATGGCTACACCTTC
TRBV28	TRBD1	.	TRBJ2-7	CASSPSTGVVEQYF	TGTGCCAGCAGTCCTTCGACAGGGGTGGTCGAGCAGTACTTC
TRBV5-1	.	.	TRBJ1-2	CASSLVGQNYGYTF	TGCGCCAGCAGCTTGGTAGGACAGAACTATGGCTACACCTTC
TRBV29-1	TRBD1	.	TRBJ1-1	CSAETGGNTEAFF	TGCAGCGCGGAGACAGGGGGGAACACTGAAGCTTTCTTT
TRBV7-7	TRBD1	.	TRBJ2-5	CASSLETGWRETQYF	TGTGCTAGCAGCTTGGAGACAGGGTGGCGAGAGACCCAGTACTTC
TRBV2	.	few	TRBJ1-5	CASSERENSNQPQHF	TGTGCCAGCAGTGAGAGGGAGAATAGCAATCAGCCCCAGCATTTT
TRBV10-3	.	.	TRBJ2-1	CAISENDREEGDEQFF	TGTGCCATCAGTGAAAATGACAGGGAGGAGGGGGATGAGCAGTTCTTC
TRBV6-4	.	.	TRBJ1-5	CASSEYTNQPQHF	TGTGCCAGCAGTGAATACACGAATCAGCCCCAGCATTTT
TRBV5-6	.	.	TRBJ2-5	CASSLGQETQYF	TGTGCCAGCAGCTTGGGACAGGAGACCCAGTACTTC
TRBV2	.	.	TRBJ1-2	CASSDPGLVYGYTF	TGTGCCAGCAGTGATCCAGGGCTCGTCTATGGCTACACCTTC
TRBV5-1	.	.	TRBJ2-5	CASSLAWGGRETQYF	TGCGCCAGCAGCTTGGCCTGGGGCGGGCGAGAGACCCAGTACTTC
TRBV2	.	.	TRBJ2-2	CASNRNTGELFF	TGTGCCAGCAATCGGAACACCGGGGAGCTGTTTTTT
TRBV11-3	.	.	TRBJ2-1	CASSLDGFSANYNEQFF	TGTGCCAGCAGCTTAGATGGATTTAGCGCTAACTACAATGAGCAGTTCTTC
TRBV28	.	.	TRBJ1-1	CASSSPPVGEAFF	TGTGCCAGCAGTTCTCCCCCGGTCGGGGAAGCTTTCTTT
TRBV4-3	.	.	TRBJ2-2	CASSQAIPGAANTGELFF	TGCGCCAGCAGCCAAGCAATACCGGGGGCTGCGAACACCGGGGAGCTGTTTTTT
TRBV11-1	.	.	TRBJ1-1	CASSHRRTPNTEAFF	TGTGCCAGCAGCCATCGACGGACACCGAACACTGAAGCTTTCTTT
TRBV29-1	.	.	TRBJ1-1	CSVVLGEAFF	TGCAGCGTTGTATTGGGCGAAGCTTTCTTT
TRBV9	.	.	TRBJ2-3	CASSVELADTQYF	TGTGCCAGCAGCGTAGAATTGGCAGATACGCAGTATTTT
TRBV5-4	.	.	TRBJ2-5	CASSLEGAYQETQYF	TGTGCCAGCAGCTTGGAAGGGGCTTACCAAGAGACCCAGTACTTC
TRBV6-5	.	medium-sized	TRBJ2-5	CASGSGTNYQETQYF	TGTGCCAGCGGATCCGGGACAAACTACCAAGAGACCCAGTACTTC
TRBV6-1	.	.	TRBJ2-3	CASSPSWDSTDTQYF	TGTGCCAGCAGCCCTAGCTGGGACAGCACAGATACGCAGTATTTT
TRBV7-9	.	few	TRBJ2-1	CASSPRRESEQFF	TGTGCCAGCAGCCCTCGACGGGAAAGTGAGCAGTTCTTC
TRBV7-9	TRBD1	.	TRBJ2-3	CAAPPGGPDTQYF	TGTGCCGCCCCCCCAGGGGGCCCAGATACGCAGTATTTT